This entry lists 19 T cell receptor beta chains sequenced from one sample in a study of T cells expressing NK-cell markers. TCRdb reworked the 5' RACE reads into one entry per CDR3 protein, no DNA. This sample's table has 450,000 to 600,000 distinct CDR3 sequences. Specimen: blood T cells: a sorted CD56 or NKG2C T cell subset, CD4+ or CD8+ T cells, or bulk PBMC T cells (not recorded which). These receptors were taken from a man between 18 and 35 years old in good health.

CDR3 region: CASSLPGSRVETQYF. This chain links TRBV28 with TRBJ2-5; TCRdb designates TRBD1, a call that cannot be tested without DNA. The CDR3 is 15 amino acids. Germline V gene lookup returns CDR1 MDHEN and CDR2 SYDVKM.

The CDR3 sequence is CASETQGLETQYF. The chain combines TRBV7-9 with TRBJ2-5; TCRdb gives TRBD1 as the D gene, but with no DNA this cannot be confirmed. There are 13 residues in the CDR3. Per germline, CDR1 SEHNR and CDR2 FQNEAQ (reference sequence).

The V call is TRBV5-1, the J call TRBJ2-1; with no DNA, the TCRdb D assignment of TRBD2 cannot be verified. The CDR3 sequence is 15 residues long. Germline-derived CDR1 and CDR2 are SGHRS and YFSETQ. The CDR3 loop reads CASSPGSAVMREQFF.

J is TRBJ2-5 and V is TRBV24-1; as DNA is missing, the TRBD2 call by TCRdb cannot be tested. This CDR3 has 16 residues. The V gene's germline CDR1 is KGHDR and CDR2 SFDVKD. CDR3 loop: CATSDPGTSGTGTQYF.

J is TRBJ2-1 and V is TRBV5-1; lacking DNA, the TRBD2 call made by TCRdb goes unchecked. This CDR3 is built from 15 residues. Germline V lookup: CDR1 SGHRS, CDR2 YFSETQ. The CDR3 loop reads CASSLGASGYNEQFF.

This chain uses TRBV19 with TRBJ1-2; TCRdb's D call, TRBD1, is unchecked because there is no DNA. From germline, CDR1 is LNHDA and CDR2 SQIVND (reference sequence). The CDR3 loop spans 14 amino acids. CDR3 loop: CATKTGRRINGYTF.

The genes are TRBV11-2 and TRBJ2-1; no DNA is available, so the TRBD2 call from TCRdb remains unchecked. Germline CDR1 is SGHAT and CDR2 is FQNNGV. The CDR3 is 15 amino acids. The CDR3 sequence: CASSRTWRELNEQFF.

This chain links TRBV12-3 or TRBV12-4 with TRBJ2-1; lacking DNA, the TRBD2 call made by TCRdb goes unchecked. The CDR3 runs 11 residues. CDR3 amino acids: CASSFSGGQFF.

V gene TRBV10-3 combines with J gene TRBJ2-7; TCRdb's D call, TRBD2, is unchecked because there is no DNA. Germline V gene lookup returns CDR1 ENHRY and CDR2 SYGVKD. The CDR3 extends over 16 amino acids. The CDR3: CAISESPGTRNYEQYF.

The chain couples TRBV12-3 or TRBV12-4 to TRBJ2-3; TCRdb reports TRBD2, a call that lacks DNA to check it against. The CDR3 is made up of 16 amino acids. The CDR3 reads CASSPGGGISTDTQYF.

The chain couples TRBV20-1 to TRBJ1-5; TCRdb gives TRBD1 as the D gene, but with no DNA this cannot be confirmed. Per germline, CDR1 DFQATT and CDR2 SNEGSKA (reference sequence). The CDR3 sequence is 16 residues long. Here the CDR3 reads CSASSLGQPYNQPQHF.

This rearrangement joins TRBV7-9 to TRBJ2-1; TCRdb's D gene call, TRBD1, goes unchecked for lack of DNA. This CDR3 contains 11 residues. CDR1 and CDR2 (germline): SEHNR, FQNEAQ (reference sequence). Here the CDR3 reads CASSSDSAQFF.

The chain carries TRBV4-2 and TRBJ2-5; TCRdb indicates TRBD2, and absent DNA this call remains unverified. CDR3 size: 17 residues. CDR1 LGHNA and CDR2 YNFKEQ come from the germline V gene. The CDR3 reads CASSPGMASGRKETQYF.

The J gene is TRBJ2-7, the V gene TRBV10-3. Germline CDR1 ENHRY, CDR2 SYGVKD. The CDR3 spans 11 residues. CDR3 sequence reads: CAISPSTEQYF.

The V gene is TRBV6-1, the J gene TRBJ2-5. The germline CDR1 and CDR2 sequences are MNHNS and SASEGT. The CDR3 is 11 residues long. The CDR3 loop is CASSHLGTQYF.

This chain joins TRBV7-2 and TRBJ2-7. This CDR3 region has 15 residues. Germline CDR1 and CDR2: SGHTA and FQGNSA. This CDR3 reads CASSLMPTVSYEQYF.

The rearrangement uses TRBV20-1 and TRBJ2-7; without DNA, the TCRdb call of TRBD2 cannot be checked. The CDR3 runs to 14 residues. From germline, CDR1 is DFQATT and CDR2 SNEGSKA (reference sequence). CDR3 loop: CSARPTSSFSEQYF.

The chain employs TRBV20-1 and TRBJ2-7; TCRdb's D gene call, TRBD1, goes unchecked for lack of DNA. This CDR3 is 14 amino acids long. Per germline, CDR1 DFQATT and CDR2 SNEGSKA (reference sequence). CDR3 residues: CSAPTGIITYEQYF.

The CDR3 spells CASTPGPNNSPLHF. The V gene is TRBV19, the J gene TRBJ1-6; TCRdb reports TRBD1, a call that lacks DNA to check it against. This CDR3 has 14 amino acids. The germline V gene encodes CDR1 LNHDA and CDR2 SQIVND (reference sequence).